The rows below give T cell receptor beta chains drawn from one sample of a study of blood T cell repertoires in COVID-19. Generated by immunoSEQ multiplex PCR, the TCRdb table keeps only in-frame clones and is missing some. Counted here are 390,000 or so clones, approximately 90% occurring once; the ten biggest clones make up about 10%. The specimen was PBMCs or T cells enriched from blood (not recorded which). Receptors originate from a woman between 50 and 59 years old who had recovered from COVID-19. CDR3s include the opening cysteine and the closing phenylalanine or tryptophan. D genes are given only for firm matches. Only some rows state a clone size, as once, few, many or a class for expanded clones.

D gene: TRBD1; J gene: TRBJ2-7; CDR3 length: 14; clone size: once; V gene: TRBV5-5; CDR3 protein: CASSWGTVSYEQYF; CDR3 DNA: TGTGCCAGCAGCTGGGGGACAGTCTCCTACGAGCAGTACTTC
D gene: .; J gene: TRBJ1-1; CDR3 length: 15; clone size: once; V gene: TRBV27; CDR3 protein: CASSPLSDRNTEAFF; CDR3 DNA: TGTGCCAGCAGTCCACTATCCGACAGGAACACTGAAGCTTTCTTT
D gene: .; J gene: TRBJ1-5; CDR3 length: 14; clone size: .; V gene: TRBV30; CDR3 protein: CACSIDRLNQPQHF; CDR3 DNA: TGTGCCTGCTCGATAGACAGGCTAAATCAGCCCCAGCATTTT
D gene: .; J gene: TRBJ2-7; CDR3 length: 14; clone size: .; V gene: TRBV3-1/TRBV3-2; CDR3 protein: CASSLGQNSYEQYF; CDR3 DNA: TGTGCCAGCAGCCTGGGACAAAACTCCTACGAGCAGTACTTC
D gene: .; J gene: TRBJ1-1; CDR3 length: 15; clone size: .; V gene: TRBV5-5; CDR3 protein: CASSYQGSMNTEAFF; CDR3 DNA: TGTGCCAGCAGCTATCAGGGTTCCATGAACACTGAAGCTTTCTTT
D gene: TRBD1; J gene: TRBJ2-2; CDR3 length: 15; clone size: .; V gene: TRBV7-8; CDR3 protein: CASSRTGDRVGELFF; CDR3 DNA: TGTGCCAGCAGTCGTACAGGGGATCGGGTCGGGGAGCTGTTTTTT
D gene: .; J gene: TRBJ1-2; CDR3 length: 12; clone size: .; V gene: TRBV30; CDR3 protein: CAWSRQAGGYTF; CDR3 DNA: TGTGCCTGGAGTCGACAGGCGGGCGGCTACACCTTC
D gene: TRBD1; J gene: TRBJ2-5; CDR3 length: 14; clone size: .; V gene: TRBV28; CDR3 protein: CATRGRGLLETQYF; CDR3 DNA: TGTGCCACTCGGGGCAGGGGGCTTCTAGAGACCCAGTACTTC
D gene: .; J gene: TRBJ1-1; CDR3 length: 13; clone size: .; V gene: TRBV6-2/TRBV6-3; CDR3 protein: CASGHGLHTEAFF; CDR3 DNA: TGTGCCAGCGGCCACGGACTTCACACTGAAGCTTTCTTT
D gene: .; J gene: TRBJ1-1; CDR3 length: 14; clone size: .; V gene: TRBV7-8; CDR3 protein: CASSWTRVNTEAFF; CDR3 DNA: TGTGCCAGCAGCTGGACCAGGGTTAACACTGAAGCTTTCTTT
D gene: .; J gene: TRBJ1-2; CDR3 length: 13; clone size: .; V gene: TRBV9; CDR3 protein: CASSVTGRDGYTF; CDR3 DNA: TGTGCCAGCAGCGTCACAGGGAGAGATGGCTACACCTTC
D gene: TRBD2; J gene: TRBJ2-3; CDR3 length: 15; clone size: once; V gene: TRBV27; CDR3 protein: CASSSGGVWTDTQYF; CDR3 DNA: TGTGCCAGCAGTTCGGGGGGGGTGTGGACAGATACGCAGTATTTT
D gene: .; J gene: TRBJ1-2; CDR3 length: 13; clone size: .; V gene: TRBV19; CDR3 protein: CASSVNYLSGYTF; CDR3 DNA: TGTGCCAGTAGTGTCAACTATCTTTCGGGCTACACCTTC
D gene: TRBD2; J gene: TRBJ2-3; CDR3 length: 16; clone size: .; V gene: TRBV5-4; CDR3 protein: CASSLGRGGRTDTQYF; CDR3 DNA: TGTGCCAGCAGCTTGGGTCGGGGGGGCCGGACAGATACGCAGTATTTT
D gene: TRBD1; J gene: TRBJ1-6; CDR3 length: 20; clone size: .; V gene: TRBV13; CDR3 protein: CASSLGPSSGQSSYNSPLHF; CDR3 DNA: TGTGCCAGCAGCTTAGGGCCCTCGTCGGGACAGAGCTCCTATAATTCACCCCTCCACTTT
D gene: .; J gene: TRBJ1-1; CDR3 length: 14; clone size: .; V gene: TRBV28; CDR3 protein: CASSSSGSNTEAFF; CDR3 DNA: TGTGCCAGCAGTTCCTCAGGGTCGAACACTGAAGCTTTCTTT
D gene: .; J gene: TRBJ1-1; CDR3 length: 16; clone size: .; V gene: TRBV12-2; CDR3 protein: CASRLSLTGKDTEAFF; CDR3 DNA: TGTGCAAGTCGCTTATCCTTGACAGGGAAGGACACTGAAGCTTTCTTT
D gene: .; J gene: TRBJ2-7; CDR3 length: 12; clone size: .; V gene: TRBV3-1/TRBV3-2; CDR3 protein: CASSHASREQYF; CDR3 DNA: TGTGCCAGCAGCCACGCATCGCGCGAGCAGTACTTC
D gene: .; J gene: TRBJ2-5; CDR3 length: 13; clone size: once; V gene: TRBV9; CDR3 protein: CASSQGYQETQYF; CDR3 DNA: TGTGCCAGCAGCCAGGGGTACCAAGAGACCCAGTACTTC
D gene: .; J gene: TRBJ1-1; CDR3 length: 15; clone size: once; V gene: TRBV19; CDR3 protein: CASSIVGGADTEAFF; CDR3 DNA: TGTGCCAGTAGTATAGTCGGGGGGGCGGACACTGAAGCTTTCTTT
D gene: .; J gene: TRBJ1-2; CDR3 length: 14; clone size: .; V gene: TRBV6-5; CDR3 protein: CASSYSGGEYGYTF; CDR3 DNA: TGTGCCAGCAGTTACTCCGGGGGAGAGTATGGCTACACCTTC
D gene: .; J gene: TRBJ1-3; CDR3 length: 13; clone size: .; V gene: TRBV12-3/TRBV12-4; CDR3 protein: CASRQGVGNTIYF; CDR3 DNA: TGTGCCAGCAGGCAGGGTGTTGGAAACACCATATATTTT
D gene: TRBD2; J gene: TRBJ2-3; CDR3 length: 14; clone size: .; V gene: TRBV15; CDR3 protein: CATLLAGITDTQYF; CDR3 DNA: TGTGCCACCTTGCTAGCGGGGATCACAGATACGCAGTATTTT
D gene: .; J gene: TRBJ2-5; CDR3 length: 14; clone size: .; V gene: TRBV7-6; CDR3 protein: CASSLNRVQETQYF; CDR3 DNA: TGTGCCAGCAGCTTAAACAGGGTCCAAGAGACCCAGTACTTC